This T cell receptor beta chain was obtained from a study of T cell clones after liver transplantation. General study findings and limits: Low donor cell numbers restricted donor-reactive repertoire measurement in two subjects.

The CDR3 has 14 amino acids. V shed 0 bases and J shed 0 bases, with 6 bases lying between them. CDR1 is SGHVS and CDR2 is FQNEAQ in the germline V gene. A note on this clone: Antigen specificity is unknown.

The table came from immunoSEQ multiplex PCR; TCRdb's copy has only in-frame clones and leaves some out. In the table there are 75,000 to 95,000 clones, around four fifths of which are singletons. This sequence originates from a human patient who received a liver transplant. Some T cells may be the graft donor's. The specimen comprised CD4+ T cells from blood, sampled less than 50 months after liver transplant. This chain connects TRBV7-8 to TRBJ2-7; no clear D gene. CDR3 nucleotide sequence: TGTGCCAGCAGCTTAGCCCTACCCTCCTACGAGCAGTACTTC. It encodes CASSLALPSYEQYF.